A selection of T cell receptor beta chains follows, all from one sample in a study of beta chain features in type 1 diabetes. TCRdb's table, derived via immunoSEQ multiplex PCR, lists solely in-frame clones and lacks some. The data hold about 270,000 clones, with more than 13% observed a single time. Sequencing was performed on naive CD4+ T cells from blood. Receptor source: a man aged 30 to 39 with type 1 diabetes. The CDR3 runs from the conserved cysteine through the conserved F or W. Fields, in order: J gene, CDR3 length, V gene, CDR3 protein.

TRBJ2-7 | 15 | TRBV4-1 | CASSQVTSGTFEQYF
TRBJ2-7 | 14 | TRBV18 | CASSPLSYSYEQYF
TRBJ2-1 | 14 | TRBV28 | CATLTSGRVYEQFF
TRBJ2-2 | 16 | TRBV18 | CASSPMGQGYTGELFF
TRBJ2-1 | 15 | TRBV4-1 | CASSQLGLVYNEQFF
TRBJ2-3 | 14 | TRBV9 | CASSPTGSADTQYF
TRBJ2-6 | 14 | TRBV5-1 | CASSEGTGANVLTF
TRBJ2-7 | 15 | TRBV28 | CASTFSGRASYEQYF
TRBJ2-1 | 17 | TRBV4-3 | CASSQIPASGTYNEQFF
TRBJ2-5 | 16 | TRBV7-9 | CASSLFPRGTKETQYF
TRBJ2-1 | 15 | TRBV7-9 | CATPDLAGDYNEQFF
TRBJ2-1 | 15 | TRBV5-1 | CASSFEAGSGNEQFF
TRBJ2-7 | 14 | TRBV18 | CASSPRVNSYEQYF
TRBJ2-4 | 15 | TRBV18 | CASSPGRDRRNIQYF
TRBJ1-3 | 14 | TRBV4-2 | CASRGQVGRNTIYF
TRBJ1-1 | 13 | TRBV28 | CASSRDRVLRAFF
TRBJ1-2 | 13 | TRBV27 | CASSYDRGYGYTF
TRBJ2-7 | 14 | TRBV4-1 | CASSTGDPPYEQYF
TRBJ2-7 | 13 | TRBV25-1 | CASSRLSSYEQYF
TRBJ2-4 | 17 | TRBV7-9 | CASSSRDFQAAKNIQYF
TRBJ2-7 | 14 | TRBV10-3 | CAISGTSGAYEQYF
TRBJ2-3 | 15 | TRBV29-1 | CSVEGAGTSTDTQYF
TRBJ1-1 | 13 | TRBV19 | CASSTDRNTEAFF
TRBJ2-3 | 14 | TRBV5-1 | CASSLDGGADTQYF
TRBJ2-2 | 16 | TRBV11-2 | CASSLGQLSNTGELFF
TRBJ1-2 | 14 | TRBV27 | CASSVDGVNYGYTF
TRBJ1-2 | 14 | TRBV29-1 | CSVGGGFSNYGYTF